This T cell receptor (beta chain) was retrieved from a study of T-cell reconstitution after alpha-beta-depleted transplantation in children. Trimming took 5 bases from V and 5 from J; bases not matched to a gene: 9. This CDR3 spans 15 amino acids. TCRbeta library preparation incorporated unique molecular identifiers. TCRdb ran MiXCR on the PCR reads and lists one entry per CDR3 protein. Here the sample spans about 270,000 distinct CDR3 sequences, 9.9% being singletons. Sequenced material: PBMCs from the stem cell graft donor, taken from the stem cell graft. The genes are TRBV12-3 or TRBV12-4 and TRBJ2-5; 9 nucleotides agree with TRBD1. The TCR was taken from a human donor who donated a stem cell graft to a child with SCID. The CDR3, as DNA: TGTGCCAGCAGTCCGGGGACAGGGCTGGGGGAGACCCAGTACTTC. This sequence encodes CASSPGTGLGETQYF.